Listed below are T cell receptor beta chains from one sample, sequenced in a study of T cells in Graves' hyperthyroidism and ophthalmopathy. One entry per CDR3 protein results from TCRdb running MiXCR on the multiplex PCR reads. The sample gives about 210,000 distinct CDR3 sequences, about 15% of which show up once; approximately 50% is in the top ten. Sample: blood. These receptors all stem from a man in his forties or fifties with Graves' hyperthyroidism. Both conserved end residues are part of each CDR3. The D gene is left open where the match is weak. Rows may omit the clone size; those that give it use once, few, many or a size class.

d_gene: .; abundance: few; v_gene: TRBV7-9; j_gene: TRBJ1-1; CDR3nt: TGTGCCAGCAGCCGCATTAAGGGGGGCACTGAAGCTTTCTTT; CDR3aa: CASSRIKGGTEAFF
d_gene: TRBD2; abundance: many; v_gene: TRBV7-8; j_gene: TRBJ2-7; CDR3nt: TGTGCCAGCAGCGCCGGCAGGCGGGAGGTATACGAGCAGTACTTC; CDR3aa: CASSAGRREVYEQYF
d_gene: .; abundance: many; v_gene: TRBV5-1; j_gene: TRBJ1-3; CDR3nt: TGCGCCAGCAGCTTGGTAGGGACTAACGGAAACACCATATATTTT; CDR3aa: CASSLVGTNGNTIYF
d_gene: TRBD1; abundance: many; v_gene: TRBV9; j_gene: TRBJ1-2; CDR3nt: TGTGCCAGCAGCGCACTGGTACAGGGGCGAAACTCTAACTATGGCTACACCTTC; CDR3aa: CASSALVQGRNSNYGYTF
d_gene: TRBD2; abundance: few; v_gene: TRBV15; j_gene: TRBJ2-3; CDR3nt: TGTGCCACCAGCAGAGGAGGTACTAGCGGGAGGGCAGATACGCAGTATTTT; CDR3aa: CATSRGGTSGRADTQYF
d_gene: TRBD2; abundance: .; v_gene: TRBV2; j_gene: TRBJ2-7; CDR3nt: TGTGCCAGCAGCCCCGGGACTATGCTCTACGAGCAGTACTTC; CDR3aa: CASSPGTMLYEQYF
d_gene: .; abundance: .; v_gene: TRBV20-1; j_gene: TRBJ2-3; CDR3nt: TGCAGTGCTCCAGGGCGCACAGATACGCAGTATTTT; CDR3aa: CSAPGRTDTQYF
d_gene: .; abundance: .; v_gene: TRBV5-4; j_gene: TRBJ2-7; CDR3nt: TGTGCCAGCAGCTGGGGAGACTCGAGACAGTACTTC; CDR3aa: CASSWGDSRQYF
d_gene: .; abundance: many; v_gene: TRBV14; j_gene: TRBJ2-1; CDR3nt: TGTGCCAGCAGCCATTCGGTTGGTGAGCAGTTCTTC; CDR3aa: CASSHSVGEQFF
d_gene: TRBD2; abundance: many; v_gene: TRBV30; j_gene: TRBJ2-3; CDR3nt: TGTGCCTGGAGTTTAGCGGGTACTAGCACAGATACGCAGTATTTT; CDR3aa: CAWSLAGTSTDTQYF
d_gene: TRBD1; abundance: .; v_gene: TRBV19; j_gene: TRBJ1-2; CDR3nt: TGTGCCAGTAGTCCCAGGACAGGGAGTTACACCTTC; CDR3aa: CASSPRTGSYTF
d_gene: TRBD2; abundance: .; v_gene: TRBV12-5; j_gene: TRBJ2-3; CDR3nt: TGTGCTAGTGGTTCCCCTCCCGGGACTAGCGGGAGGGCCCTCACAGATACGCAGTATTTT; CDR3aa: CASGSPPGTSGRALTDTQYF
d_gene: .; abundance: .; v_gene: TRBV5-1; j_gene: TRBJ2-7; CDR3nt: TGCGCCAGCAGCTTGGCCGATACAGCTACCTACGAGCAGTACTTC; CDR3aa: CASSLADTATYEQYF
d_gene: .; abundance: many; v_gene: TRBV6-1; j_gene: TRBJ1-6; CDR3nt: TGTGCCAGCAGTAGTTCCCAACCGAGGGAGAGTGATTCACCCCTCCACTTT; CDR3aa: CASSSSQPRESDSPLHF
d_gene: .; abundance: few; v_gene: TRBV20-1; j_gene: TRBJ1-2; CDR3nt: TGCAGTGCTAGAGTAGCGGGGGACTTTAACTATGGCTACACCTTC; CDR3aa: CSARVAGDFNYGYTF
d_gene: TRBD2; abundance: many; v_gene: TRBV24-1; j_gene: TRBJ2-2; CDR3nt: TGTGCCACCAGTGATGAGCGGGAGAGAGCCGGGGAGCTGTTTTTT; CDR3aa: CATSDERERAGELFF
d_gene: TRBD2; abundance: many; v_gene: TRBV20-1; j_gene: TRBJ2-1; CDR3nt: TGCAGTGCTAGGCCTAGCGGGAGGCTGTTGAATGAGCAGTTCTTC; CDR3aa: CSARPSGRLLNEQFF
d_gene: .; abundance: few; v_gene: TRBV6-1; j_gene: TRBJ2-6; CDR3nt: TGTGCCAGCAGCGAATCAGGGAACTCTGGGGCCAACGTCCTGACTTTC; CDR3aa: CASSESGNSGANVLTF
d_gene: TRBD1; abundance: many; v_gene: TRBV28; j_gene: TRBJ1-2; CDR3nt: TGTGCCAGCAGTTTCGACAGGGAAGCTAACTATGGCTACACCTTC; CDR3aa: CASSFDREANYGYTF
d_gene: TRBD1; abundance: .; v_gene: TRBV7-9; j_gene: TRBJ2-1; CDR3nt: TGTGCCAGTATGACAGGGCCCCTTAGCTCCTACAATGAGCAGTTCTTC; CDR3aa: CASMTGPLSSYNEQFF
d_gene: .; abundance: many; v_gene: TRBV20-1; j_gene: TRBJ1-1; CDR3nt: TGCAGTGCTAGGGGGAGCCGGGACATTGAAGCTTTCTTT; CDR3aa: CSARGSRDIEAFF
d_gene: TRBD1; abundance: .; v_gene: TRBV27; j_gene: TRBJ2-7; CDR3nt: TGTGCCAGTAGTGCGGACAGGGGCTACGAGCAGTACTTC; CDR3aa: CASSADRGYEQYF
d_gene: TRBD1; abundance: many; v_gene: TRBV18; j_gene: TRBJ1-1; CDR3nt: TGTGCCAGCTCAGACAGACAGGGGTATAGCACTGAAGCTTTCTTT; CDR3aa: CASSDRQGYSTEAFF
d_gene: .; abundance: few; v_gene: TRBV28; j_gene: TRBJ2-5; CDR3nt: TGTGCCAGCAGTTTAATACAGCAAGAGACCCAGTACTTC; CDR3aa: CASSLIQQETQYF
d_gene: TRBD2; abundance: .; v_gene: TRBV18; j_gene: TRBJ2-1; CDR3nt: TGTGCCAGCTCACTCGGGACTAGCGGGAGCTATGAGCAGTTCTTC; CDR3aa: CASSLGTSGSYEQFF
d_gene: .; abundance: many; v_gene: TRBV28; j_gene: TRBJ2-1; CDR3nt: TGTGCCAGCAGAGCTACAGGGAGGTCCTACAATGAGCAGTTCTTC; CDR3aa: CASRATGRSYNEQFF
d_gene: .; abundance: many; v_gene: TRBV20-1; j_gene: TRBJ2-6; CDR3nt: TGCAGTGCTAGAGACCCAGGCACTGGGGCCAACGTCCTGACTTTC; CDR3aa: CSARDPGTGANVLTF
d_gene: TRBD1; abundance: few; v_gene: TRBV3-1; j_gene: TRBJ2-3; CDR3nt: TGTGCCAGCAGCCAATGGACAGGGACCACAGATACGCAGTATTTT; CDR3aa: CASSQWTGTTDTQYF
d_gene: .; abundance: once; v_gene: TRBV19; j_gene: TRBJ2-3; CDR3nt: TGTGCCAGTAGTGGCAGCGGCACAGATACGCAGTATTTT; CDR3aa: CASSGSGTDTQYF
d_gene: TRBD1; abundance: few; v_gene: TRBV3-1; j_gene: TRBJ2-6; CDR3nt: TGTGCCAGCAGCACCCGGACAGGAGCCAACGTCCTGACTTTC; CDR3aa: CASSTRTGANVLTF
d_gene: .; abundance: few; v_gene: TRBV6-2/TRBV6-3; j_gene: TRBJ2-7; CDR3nt: TGTGCCAGCAGTTACGCGATAGGACAGACTGTCTACGAGCAGTACTTC; CDR3aa: CASSYAIGQTVYEQYF
d_gene: .; abundance: many; v_gene: TRBV28; j_gene: TRBJ2-7; CDR3nt: TGTGCCAGCAGTTTCCTTGGGGGGTACGAGCAGTACTTC; CDR3aa: CASSFLGGYEQYF
d_gene: .; abundance: .; v_gene: TRBV7-9; j_gene: TRBJ1-1; CDR3nt: TGTGCCAGCAGCTTAGCTGCCAGCTTGAACACTGAAGCTTTCTTT; CDR3aa: CASSLAASLNTEAFF
d_gene: .; abundance: .; v_gene: TRBV5-4; j_gene: TRBJ2-3; CDR3nt: TGTGCCAGCAGATCAAGGGACGGTAGCACAGATACGCAGTATTTT; CDR3aa: CASRSRDGSTDTQYF
d_gene: .; abundance: few; v_gene: TRBV11-2; j_gene: TRBJ2-7; CDR3nt: TGTGCCAGCAGCCCTATCCCAGGGCCCGTCTACGAGCAGTACTTC; CDR3aa: CASSPIPGPVYEQYF
d_gene: TRBD1; abundance: few; v_gene: TRBV10-3; j_gene: TRBJ2-3; CDR3nt: TGTGCCATCAGTGGACAGGGGGCGCCAAGAGATACGCAGTATTTT; CDR3aa: CAISGQGAPRDTQYF
d_gene: .; abundance: .; v_gene: TRBV6-1; j_gene: TRBJ1-1; CDR3nt: TGTGCCAGCAGTGAAAATGGATTGAACACTGAAGCTTTCTTT; CDR3aa: CASSENGLNTEAFF
d_gene: TRBD2; abundance: many; v_gene: TRBV28; j_gene: TRBJ2-7; CDR3nt: TGTGCCAGCAGTTTATTCCGGGGGGGCTGGGGCGAGCAGTACTTC; CDR3aa: CASSLFRGGWGEQYF
d_gene: .; abundance: many; v_gene: TRBV6-7; j_gene: TRBJ2-7; CDR3nt: TGTGCCAGCAGTTACTCCAGGACACGAACCTACGAGCAGTACTTC; CDR3aa: CASSYSRTRTYEQYF
d_gene: .; abundance: once; v_gene: TRBV7-2; j_gene: TRBJ1-1; CDR3nt: TGTGCCAGCGCAAAGAACACTGAAGCTTTCTTT; CDR3aa: CASAKNTEAFF
d_gene: .; abundance: .; v_gene: TRBV14; j_gene: TRBJ2-1; CDR3nt: TGTGCCAGCAGCCAAGCTGACTATATCTACAATGAGCAGTTCTTC; CDR3aa: CASSQADYIYNEQFF
d_gene: .; abundance: many; v_gene: TRBV12-3/TRBV12-4; j_gene: TRBJ2-2; CDR3nt: TGTGCCAGCAGGCAGGCGAACACCGGGGAGCTGTTTTTT; CDR3aa: CASRQANTGELFF
d_gene: TRBD1; abundance: many; v_gene: TRBV11-3; j_gene: TRBJ2-3; CDR3nt: TGTGCCAGCAGCTTTTCAAATCGGGACAGTGGGACAGATACGCAGTATTTT; CDR3aa: CASSFSNRDSGTDTQYF
d_gene: .; abundance: few; v_gene: TRBV2; j_gene: TRBJ2-1; CDR3nt: TGTGCCGGGGGCAAAGACTCCTACAATGAGCAGTTCTTC; CDR3aa: CAGGKDSYNEQFF
d_gene: TRBD1; abundance: many; v_gene: TRBV12-3/TRBV12-4; j_gene: TRBJ2-7; CDR3nt: TGTGCCAGCAGTGGCACAGGGGGCAAGGCCTACGAGCAGTACTTC; CDR3aa: CASSGTGGKAYEQYF
d_gene: .; abundance: few; v_gene: TRBV20-1; j_gene: TRBJ1-3; CDR3nt: TGCAGTGCTAGAGTAGGAAACTCTGGAAACACCATATATTTT; CDR3aa: CSARVGNSGNTIYF
d_gene: TRBD1; abundance: few; v_gene: TRBV24-1; j_gene: TRBJ2-5; CDR3nt: TGTGCCACCAGTGATTTGACAGGGGACGGGGAGACCCAGTACTTC; CDR3aa: CATSDLTGDGETQYF
d_gene: .; abundance: few; v_gene: TRBV6-2/TRBV6-3; j_gene: TRBJ2-1; CDR3nt: TGTGCCAGCACCCTCGGGGCGGGAAGCTACAATGAGCAGTTCTTC; CDR3aa: CASTLGAGSYNEQFF